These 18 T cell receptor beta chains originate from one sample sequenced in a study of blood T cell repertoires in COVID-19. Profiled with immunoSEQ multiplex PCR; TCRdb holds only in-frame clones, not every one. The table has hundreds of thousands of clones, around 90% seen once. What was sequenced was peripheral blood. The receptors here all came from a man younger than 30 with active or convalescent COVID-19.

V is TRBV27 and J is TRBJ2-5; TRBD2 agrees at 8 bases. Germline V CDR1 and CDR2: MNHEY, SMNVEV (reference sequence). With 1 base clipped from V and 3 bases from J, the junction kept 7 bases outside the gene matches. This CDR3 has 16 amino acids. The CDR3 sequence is CASSLYPAGDKETQYF. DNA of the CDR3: TGTGCCAGCAGTTTATACCCAGCGGGGGATAAAGAGACCCAGTACTTC.

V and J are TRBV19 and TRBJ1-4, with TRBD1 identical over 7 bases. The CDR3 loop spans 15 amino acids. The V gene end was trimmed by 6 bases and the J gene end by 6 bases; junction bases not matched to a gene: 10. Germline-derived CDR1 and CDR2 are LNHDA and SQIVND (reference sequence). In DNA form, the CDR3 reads TGTGCCAGTAGCCCTCTGACAGGGCCATATGAAAAACTGTTTTTT. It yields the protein CASSPLTGPYEKLFF. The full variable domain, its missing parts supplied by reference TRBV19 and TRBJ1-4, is DGGITQSPKYLFRKEGQNVTLSCEQNLNHDAMYWYRQDPGQGLRLIYYSQIVNDFQKGDIAEGYSVSREKKESFPLTVTSAQKNPTAFYLCASSPLTGPYEKLFFGSGTQLSVL.

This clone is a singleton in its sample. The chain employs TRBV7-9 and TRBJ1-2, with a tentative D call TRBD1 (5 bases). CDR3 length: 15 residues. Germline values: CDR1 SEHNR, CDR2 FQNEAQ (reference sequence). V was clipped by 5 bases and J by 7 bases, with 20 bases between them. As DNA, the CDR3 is TGTGCCAGCAGCGACCAAGGGGCGCTGTATAGTGGCTACACCTTC. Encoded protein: CASSDQGALYSGYTF.

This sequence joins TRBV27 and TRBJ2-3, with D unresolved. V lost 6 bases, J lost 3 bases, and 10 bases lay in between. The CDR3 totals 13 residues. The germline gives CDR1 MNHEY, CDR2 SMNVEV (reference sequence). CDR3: CASRMSGTDTQYF. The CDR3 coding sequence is TGTGCCAGCAGGATGAGTGGTACAGATACGCAGTATTTT.

For the CDR3, the DNA is TGCGCCAGCAGTGAGGTCACAGGCTTGAGCGAGACCCAGTACTTC. Translated, it gives CASSEVTGLSETQYF. V gene TRBV10-2 combines with J gene TRBJ2-5; TRBD1 might be the D (5 bases). Germline CDR1 WSHSY, CDR2 SAAADI. V dropped 2 bases and J dropped 5 bases, with 15 bases sitting between them. This CDR3 has 15 amino acids.

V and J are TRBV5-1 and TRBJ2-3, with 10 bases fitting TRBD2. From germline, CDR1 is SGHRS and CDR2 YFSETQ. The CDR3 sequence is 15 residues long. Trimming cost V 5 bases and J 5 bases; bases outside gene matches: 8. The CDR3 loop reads CASRPTSGQRDTQYF. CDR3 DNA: TGCGCCAGCAGACCGACTAGCGGGCAGAGAGATACGCAGTATTTT.

The CDR3 DNA reads as TGTGCCAGCAGCTCAGGGACAGCCGGGGAGCTGTTTTTT. Its protein product is CASSSGTAGELFF. The V and J genes are TRBV11-1 and TRBJ2-2; 7 bases map to TRBD1. The CDR3 length is 13 residues. CDR1 and CDR2 from the germline V gene are SGHAT and FQDESV (reference sequence). The V and J ends lost 4 bases and 6 bases, in that order; junction bases with no gene match: 2.

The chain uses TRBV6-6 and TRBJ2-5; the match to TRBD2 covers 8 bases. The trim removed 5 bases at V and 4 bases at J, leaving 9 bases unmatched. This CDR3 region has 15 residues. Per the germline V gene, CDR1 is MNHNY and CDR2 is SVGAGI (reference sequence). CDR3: CASSRSGGGGETQYF. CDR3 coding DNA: TGTGCCAGCAGTCGCAGCGGGGGAGGGGGAGAGACCCAGTACTTC.

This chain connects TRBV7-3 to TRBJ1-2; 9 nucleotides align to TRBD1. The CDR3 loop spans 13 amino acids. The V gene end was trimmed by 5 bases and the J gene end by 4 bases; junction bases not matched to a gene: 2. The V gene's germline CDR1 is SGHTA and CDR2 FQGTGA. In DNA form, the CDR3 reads TGTGCCAGCAGCCCGGGACAGGGCTATGGCTACACCTTC. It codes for CASSPGQGYGYTF. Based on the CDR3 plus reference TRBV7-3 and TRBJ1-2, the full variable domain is GAGVSQTPSNKVTEKGKYVELRCDPISGHTALYWYRQSLGQGPEFLIYFQGTGAADDSGLPNDRFFAVRPEGSVSTLKIQRTERGDSAVYLCASSPGQGYGYTFGSGTRLTVV.

The CDR3 reads CASSLIQEFNYGYTF. The CDR3 nucleotides read TGTGCCAGCAGCTTAATACAGGAGTTTAACTATGGCTACACCTTC. The chain employs TRBV13 and TRBJ1-2; the D gene is possibly TRBD1 (5 bases). Germline V lookup: CDR1 PRHDT, CDR2 FYEKMQ (reference sequence). CDR3 length equals 15 residues. Trimming removed 2 bases at V and 1 base at J, with 11 bases between.

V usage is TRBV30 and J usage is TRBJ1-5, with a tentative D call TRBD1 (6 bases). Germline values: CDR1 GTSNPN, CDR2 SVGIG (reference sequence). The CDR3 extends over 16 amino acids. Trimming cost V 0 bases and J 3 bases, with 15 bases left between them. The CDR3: CAWSVSPDRYNQPQHF. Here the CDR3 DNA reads TGTGCCTGGAGTGTATCCCCCGACAGGTACAATCAGCCCCAGCATTTT.

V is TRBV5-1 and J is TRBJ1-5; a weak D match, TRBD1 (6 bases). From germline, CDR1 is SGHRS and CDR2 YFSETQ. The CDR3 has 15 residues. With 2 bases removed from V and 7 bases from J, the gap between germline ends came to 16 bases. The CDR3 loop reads CASSFGGGSEQPQHF. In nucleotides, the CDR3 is TGCGCCAGCAGCTTTGGGGGGGGCTCGGAGCAGCCCCAGCATTTT.

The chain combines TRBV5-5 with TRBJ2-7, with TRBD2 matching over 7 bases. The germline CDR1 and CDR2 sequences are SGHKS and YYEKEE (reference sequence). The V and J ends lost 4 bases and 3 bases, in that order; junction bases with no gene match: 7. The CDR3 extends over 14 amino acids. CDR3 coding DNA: TGTGCCAGCAGCCCTTGGGAGGGGAACTACGAGCAGTACTTC. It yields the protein CASSPWEGNYEQYF.

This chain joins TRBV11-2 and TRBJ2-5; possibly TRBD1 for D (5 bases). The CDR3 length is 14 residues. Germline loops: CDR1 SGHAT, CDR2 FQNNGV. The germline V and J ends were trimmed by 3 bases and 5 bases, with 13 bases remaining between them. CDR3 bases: TGTGCCAGCAGCTTGGGGCCCCGTGGCGAGACCCAGTACTTC. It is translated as CASSLGPRGETQYF. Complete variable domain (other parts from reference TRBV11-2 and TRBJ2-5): EAGVAQSPRYKIIEKRQSVAFWCNPISGHATLYWYQQILGQGPKLLIQFQNNGVVDDSQLPKDRFSAERLKGVDSTLKIQPAKLEDSAVYLCASSLGPRGETQYFGPGTRLLVL.

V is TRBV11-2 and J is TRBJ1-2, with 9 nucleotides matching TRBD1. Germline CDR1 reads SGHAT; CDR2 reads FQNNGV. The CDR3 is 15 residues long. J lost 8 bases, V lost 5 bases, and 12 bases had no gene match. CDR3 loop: CASSVWDREEYGYTF. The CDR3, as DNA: TGTGCCAGCAGCGTCTGGGACAGGGAGGAATACGGCTACACCTTC.

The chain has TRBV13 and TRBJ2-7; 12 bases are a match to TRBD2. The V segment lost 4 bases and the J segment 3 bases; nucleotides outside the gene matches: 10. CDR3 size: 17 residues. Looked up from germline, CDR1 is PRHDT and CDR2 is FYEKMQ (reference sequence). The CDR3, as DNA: TGTGCCAGCAGCTCAAGACGACTAGCGGGGGCACGCTACGAGCAGTACTTC. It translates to CASSSRRLAGARYEQYF.

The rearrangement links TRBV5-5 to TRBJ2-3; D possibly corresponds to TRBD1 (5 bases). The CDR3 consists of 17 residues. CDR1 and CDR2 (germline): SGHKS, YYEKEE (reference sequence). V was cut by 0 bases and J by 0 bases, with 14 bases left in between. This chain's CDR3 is CASSLDTGPTSTDTQYF. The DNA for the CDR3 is TGTGCCAGCAGCTTGGATACAGGCCCTACTAGCACAGATACGCAGTATTTT.

The CDR3 coding sequence is TGTGCCAGCAGCAAGAAGCGGGGATTCAATCCTAGCACAGATACGCAGTATTTT. Translating gives CASSKKRGFNPSTDTQYF. The chain recombines TRBV11-2 with TRBJ2-3; TRBD2 aligns across 7 bases. CDR1 and CDR2 (germline): SGHAT, FQNNGV. Losses at the gene ends were 5 bases for V and 0 bases for J; bases not matched to a gene: 14. The CDR3 consists of 18 residues. Full variable domain (missing parts from reference TRBV11-2 and TRBJ2-3): EAGVAQSPRYKIIEKRQSVAFWCNPISGHATLYWYQQILGQGPKLLIQFQNNGVVDDSQLPKDRFSAERLKGVDSTLKIQPAKLEDSAVYLCASSKKRGFNPSTDTQYFGPGTRLTVL.